This is a list of T cell receptor beta chains from one sample in a study of OX40 agonist ivuxolimab in advanced cancers. Sequencing used immunoSEQ multiplex PCR; TCRdb keeps in-frame clones, though not all of them. This table has some 89,000 clones, about 81% appearing once. Specimen: CD4+ or CD8+ T cells sorted from blood, collected in a trial of the OX40 agonist ivuxolimab. The receptor set was obtained from an adult with an advanced solid tumor such as melanoma, head and neck, liver or kidney cancer. Both conserved end residues are part of each CDR3. D genes are given only for firm matches. The size of a clone is reported for some rows only, either as once, few or many, or as a class for expanded clones.

TRBV30	-	TRBJ1-3	-	CAWKLSGASGNTIYF	TGTGCCTGGAAACTATCAGGGGCATCCGGAAACACCATATATTTT
TRBV7-9	-	TRBJ1-2	-	CASSPSYREVYGYTF	TGTGCCAGCAGCCCCTCCTACAGGGAAGTTTATGGCTACACCTTC
TRBV19	TRBD1	TRBJ2-2	-	CASIRDRVAGELFF	TGTGCCAGTATCCGGGACAGGGTAGCGGGGGAGCTGTTTTTT
TRBV7-2	-	TRBJ1-2	-	CASSFLIRVNYGYTF	TGTGCCAGCAGCTTCCTCATACGGGTCAACTATGGCTACACCTTC
TRBV6-5	-	TRBJ1-2	-	CASSYDQNYGYTF	TGTGCCAGCAGTTACGACCAAAACTATGGCTACACCTTC
TRBV7-3	TRBD2	TRBJ2-7	-	CASSLERGGTYEQYF	TGTGCCAGCAGCTTAGAGCGGGGGGGTACCTACGAGCAGTACTTC
TRBV6-1	-	TRBJ2-1	-	CASRDPFSDEQFF	TGTGCCAGCCGGGATCCCTTTAGTGATGAGCAGTTCTTC
TRBV9	-	TRBJ1-4	-	CASSVVPGTNEKLFF	TGTGCCAGCAGCGTAGTCCCGGGAACTAATGAAAAACTGTTTTTT
TRBV11-1	-	TRBJ1-2	-	CASSLSTQVYGYTF	TGTGCCAGCAGCTTATCTACGCAGGTCTATGGCTACACCTTC
TRBV2	-	TRBJ1-4	-	CASRTGLNEKLFF	TGTGCCAGCAGGACGGGACTTAATGAAAAACTGTTTTTT
TRBV11-2	-	TRBJ1-2	-	CASSLDPRSYGYTF	TGTGCCAGCAGCTTAGACCCAAGATCCTATGGCTACACCTTC
TRBV5-1	TRBD2	TRBJ2-5	-	CASSLAASGGVQETQYF	TGCGCCAGCAGCTTGGCTGCTAGCGGGGGGGTACAAGAGACCCAGTACTTC
TRBV25-1	-	TRBJ1-5	-	CASRGVGVGNQPQHF	TGTGCCAGCAGGGGAGTGGGAGTAGGGAATCAGCCCCAGCATTTT
TRBV5-5	-	TRBJ2-3	-	CASSPATKGRGDTQYF	TGTGCCAGCAGCCCGGCGACGAAGGGACGAGGGGATACGCAGTATTTT
TRBV9	TRBD1	TRBJ1-2	-	CASSVGQGDGYTF	TGTGCCAGCAGCGTAGGTCAGGGGGATGGCTACACCTTC
TRBV7-9	TRBD1	TRBJ1-4	-	CASSSGQGSEKLFF	TGTGCCAGCAGCTCGGGACAGGGTAGTGAAAAACTGTTTTTT
TRBV27	TRBD1	TRBJ2-5	-	CASSLRTGVRETQYF	TGTGCCAGCAGTTTGAGGACAGGGGTAAGGGAGACCCAGTACTTC
TRBV23-1	-	TRBJ2-7	once	CASSPRTVDEQYF	TGCGCCAGCAGTCCACGGACAGTCGACGAGCAGTACTTC